This T cell receptor beta chain was captured by sequencing in a study of response to subunit inactivated influenza vaccine. Via MiXCR, TCRdb re-called the RT-PCR reads, giving one row per CDR3 protein. This sample has 400,000 to 650,000 distinct CDR3 sequences, with approximately 6.9% found just once. This clonotype came up many times. Its antigen is currently unknown. CDR3 length: 13 residues. CDR1 and CDR2 from the germline V gene are SGHVS and FQNEAQ. The ends were cut back, 1 base at V and 9 bases at J, with 10 bases in the middle. The study's findings and limits: The authors put forward the suggestion that each seasonal influenza vaccination may bring in only a limited number of new T cells.

Sequenced here: PBMCs from blood, sampled less than 30 months after vaccination. The V call is TRBV7-8, the J call TRBJ2-1; the D gene is possibly TRBD2 (5 bases). This receptor was obtained from a man between 50 and 75 years old who received an inactivated influenza vaccine. The CDR3 nucleotides read TGTGCCAGCAGCTTAGGGACGGCGGGTGAGCAGTTCTTC. This codes for CASSLGTAGEQFF. Full variable domain (rest looked up from reference TRBV7-8 and TRBJ2-1): GAGVSQSPRYKVAKRGQDVALRCDPISGHVSLFWYQQALGQGPEFLTYFQNEAQLDKSGLPSDRFFAERPEGSVSTLKIQRTQQEDSAVYLCASSLGTAGEQFFGPGTRLTVL.